A selection of T cell receptor beta chains follows, all from one sample in a study of cytomegalovirus exposure and HLA in healthy donors. Measured with immunoSEQ multiplex PCR; TCRdb has only the in-frame clones, and not every one. The data contain approximately 100,000 clones, around three quarters of them singletons. The sequenced material came from PBMCs. These TCRs come from a female donor in good health and CMV-seronegative. The CDR3 runs from the conserved cysteine through the conserved F or W.

v_gene: TRBV19; j_gene: TRBJ2-1; len: 18; CDR3aa: CASSIPPRTSGWNNEQFF
v_gene: TRBV5-4; j_gene: TRBJ1-2; len: 14; CDR3aa: CASSQVGSGYGYTF
v_gene: TRBV18; j_gene: TRBJ2-2; len: 21; CDR3aa: CASSAKGRITYPTGITGELFF
v_gene: TRBV14; j_gene: TRBJ1-1; len: 11; CDR3aa: CASSALNEAFF
v_gene: TRBV7-9; j_gene: TRBJ2-3; len: 14; CDR3aa: CASSLVQGTDTQYF
v_gene: TRBV6-5; j_gene: TRBJ2-5; len: 13; CDR3aa: CASSYRQGGTQYF
v_gene: TRBV6-1; j_gene: TRBJ1-2; len: 15; CDR3aa: CASSVSPGSHYGYTF
v_gene: TRBV10-3; j_gene: TRBJ1-1; len: 14; CDR3aa: CAIRTGNQNTEAFF
v_gene: TRBV5-1; j_gene: TRBJ2-7; len: 15; CDR3aa: CASSSRQGESYEQYF
v_gene: TRBV13; j_gene: TRBJ2-3; len: 15; CDR3aa: CASSLWAGEKGTQYF
v_gene: TRBV5-5; j_gene: TRBJ2-2; len: 16; CDR3aa: CASSGAGDRATGELFF
v_gene: TRBV6-5; j_gene: TRBJ2-3; len: 14; CDR3aa: CASRTSGVIDTQYF
v_gene: TRBV6-5; j_gene: TRBJ2-6; len: 15; CDR3aa: CTSSYRLGGANVLTF
v_gene: TRBV11-2; j_gene: TRBJ2-5; len: 16; CDR3aa: CASSLVPGGFQETQYF
v_gene: TRBV30; j_gene: TRBJ2-3; len: 13; CDR3aa: CAWRGSRTDTQYF
v_gene: TRBV7-9; j_gene: TRBJ2-3; len: 17; CDR3aa: CASSLGPRTSGTDTQYF
v_gene: TRBV5-6; j_gene: TRBJ2-3; len: 16; CDR3aa: CASSQTSGEYTDTQYF
v_gene: TRBV27; j_gene: TRBJ2-7; len: 15; CDR3aa: CASSFREEGAYEQYF
v_gene: TRBV5-4; j_gene: TRBJ1-2; len: 16; CDR3aa: CASSLKRERTNYGYTF
v_gene: TRBV7-2; j_gene: TRBJ1-3; len: 17; CDR3aa: CASSLGGPGATGNTIYF
v_gene: TRBV5-1; j_gene: TRBJ1-1; len: 13; CDR3aa: CASNDGGGTEAFF
v_gene: TRBV2; j_gene: TRBJ1-1; len: 14; CDR3aa: CASRRQGRFTEAFF
v_gene: TRBV10-3; j_gene: TRBJ2-3; len: 14; CDR3aa: CAILGQQSTDTQYF
v_gene: TRBV30; j_gene: TRBJ1-1; len: 13; CDR3aa: CAWTAGANTEAFF
v_gene: TRBV7-3; j_gene: TRBJ2-1; len: 14; CDR3aa: CASSLGGIYNEQFF
v_gene: TRBV5-1; j_gene: TRBJ1-5; len: 15; CDR3aa: CASSPTGNSNQPQHF
v_gene: TRBV4-3; j_gene: TRBJ1-5; len: 14; CDR3aa: CASSQEGRDQPQHF
v_gene: TRBV5-1; j_gene: TRBJ2-3; len: 15; CDR3aa: CASSLRPGGADTQYF
v_gene: TRBV7-6; j_gene: TRBJ2-3; len: 17; CDR3aa: CASSRRLAGDSTDTQYF
v_gene: TRBV10-2; j_gene: TRBJ2-1; len: 14; CDR3aa: CASSEGGLGNEQFF
v_gene: TRBV9; j_gene: TRBJ1-1; len: 14; CDR3aa: CASSVGRVSTEAFF
v_gene: TRBV30; j_gene: TRBJ1-5; len: 13; CDR3aa: CAWSVSVNQPQHF
v_gene: TRBV14; j_gene: TRBJ2-7; len: 13; CDR3aa: CASSQRGSDEQYF
v_gene: TRBV27; j_gene: TRBJ1-1; len: 14; CDR3aa: CASIRQGNMPEAFF
v_gene: TRBV19; j_gene: TRBJ1-5; len: 13; CDR3aa: CASAGRGHQPQHF
v_gene: TRBV19; j_gene: TRBJ1-2; len: 15; CDR3aa: CASSILGEFNYGYTF
v_gene: TRBV4-3; j_gene: TRBJ2-2; len: 18; CDR3aa: CASSQDIGGSLNTGELFF
v_gene: TRBV27; j_gene: TRBJ1-2; len: 15; CDR3aa: CASSHQPPGRYGYTF
v_gene: TRBV5-6; j_gene: TRBJ1-6; len: 15; CDR3aa: CASSKDSHYNSPLHF
v_gene: TRBV10-1; j_gene: TRBJ1-1; len: 17; CDR3aa: CASRSTGTGCSCTEAFF
v_gene: TRBV14; j_gene: TRBJ2-7; len: 16; CDR3aa: CASSQDYGTGLYEQYF
v_gene: TRBV19; j_gene: TRBJ2-1; len: 13; CDR3aa: CASSILGPNEQFF
v_gene: TRBV9; j_gene: TRBJ1-2; len: 15; CDR3aa: CASSQYAGDGYGYTF
v_gene: TRBV28; j_gene: TRBJ1-3; len: 17; CDR3aa: CASSFPQAGGSGNTIYF
v_gene: TRBV4-3; j_gene: TRBJ1-1; len: 16; CDR3aa: CASSQGGGSLGTEAFF
v_gene: TRBV5-1; j_gene: TRBJ2-1; len: 16; CDR3aa: CASSSWGAGEYNEQFF
v_gene: TRBV18; j_gene: TRBJ1-4; len: 14; CDR3aa: CASSPGHANEKLFF
v_gene: TRBV4-3; j_gene: TRBJ1-4; len: 16; CDR3aa: CASSQEGAAGNEKLFF
v_gene: TRBV27; j_gene: TRBJ1-5; len: 17; CDR3aa: CASSARQGIGSNQPQHF
v_gene: TRBV7-4; j_gene: TRBJ1-5; len: 20; CDR3aa: CASSLSRDLFGTGADQPQHF
v_gene: TRBV27; j_gene: TRBJ1-4; len: 14; CDR3aa: CASSPGQGSEKLFF
v_gene: TRBV27; j_gene: TRBJ2-7; len: 18; CDR3aa: CASSFLGQGNIGSYEQYF
v_gene: TRBV7-6; j_gene: TRBJ2-3; len: 14; CDR3aa: CASRKGANTDTQYF
v_gene: TRBV2; j_gene: TRBJ2-1; len: 15; CDR3aa: CASSAGRGLGNEQFF
v_gene: TRBV27; j_gene: TRBJ2-7; len: 15; CDR3aa: CASSVAGGQTYEQYF
v_gene: TRBV5-1; j_gene: TRBJ2-6; len: 16; CDR3aa: CASGGQLNTGANVLTF
v_gene: TRBV30; j_gene: TRBJ2-7; len: 14; CDR3aa: CAWSQTGFSYEQYF
v_gene: TRBV13; j_gene: TRBJ2-5; len: 16; CDR3aa: CASSLPQGQGSETQYF
v_gene: TRBV25-1; j_gene: TRBJ1-1; len: 13; CDR3aa: CASSERSRTEAFF
v_gene: TRBV10-2; j_gene: TRBJ2-7; len: 16; CDR3aa: CASSPSGGVGSYEQYF